These T cell receptor beta chains were read from a single sample in a study of cytomegalovirus exposure and HLA in healthy donors. Profiling relied on immunoSEQ multiplex PCR, and the TCRdb table lists in-frame clones only, not all of them. This sample yields around 150,000 clones, of which 84% are seen a single time; around 1.9% belongs to the top ten. Sequenced sample: PBMCs. The receptor set was obtained from a man aged 18-30 years in good health and CMV-seronegative. The CDR3 runs from the conserved cysteine through the conserved F or W. The order of the fields is CDR3 protein, CDR3 DNA, D gene, V gene, J gene, clone size. The D gene is left open where the match is weak. A clone size is listed for some rows: how often the clone was seen (once, few, many), or a class if it is expanded.

cdr3_aa: CASSLDTYTEAFF
cdr3_nt: TGTGCCAGCAGCCTAGACACATACACTGAAGCTTTCTTT
d_call: NA
v_call: TRBV7-7
j_call: TRBJ1-1
clone_size: NA

cdr3_aa: CASVGSSGRPHAYEQYF
cdr3_nt: TGTGCCAGCGTTGGGTCCAGCGGGAGGCCCCATGCCTACGAGCAGTACTTC
d_call: TRBD2
v_call: TRBV28
j_call: TRBJ2-7
clone_size: once

cdr3_aa: CASRRLANYGYTF
cdr3_nt: TGTGCCAGCAGACGGCTAGCTAACTATGGCTACACCTTC
d_call: NA
v_call: TRBV28
j_call: TRBJ1-2
clone_size: few

cdr3_aa: CASRLRDSYNSPLHF
cdr3_nt: TGTGCCAGCAGGTTGAGGGACAGTTATAATTCACCCCTCCACTTT
d_call: TRBD1
v_call: TRBV6-5
j_call: TRBJ1-6
clone_size: NA

cdr3_aa: CASRWRGGYEQYF
cdr3_nt: TGTGCAAGTCGCTGGCGGGGGGGCTACGAGCAGTACTTC
d_call: NA
v_call: TRBV12-2
j_call: TRBJ2-7
clone_size: NA

cdr3_aa: CATSRDGQINQPQHF
cdr3_nt: TGTGCCACCAGCAGAGATGGGCAGATCAATCAGCCCCAGCATTTT
d_call: NA
v_call: TRBV15
j_call: TRBJ1-5
clone_size: NA

cdr3_aa: CASSLSTVHSYNEQFF
cdr3_nt: TGTGCCAGCAGCTTAAGCACGGTCCATTCCTACAATGAGCAGTTCTTC
d_call: NA
v_call: TRBV7-3
j_call: TRBJ2-1
clone_size: NA

cdr3_aa: CAGREASGTKNIQYF
cdr3_nt: TGTGCCGGCCGCGAGGCTAGCGGTACCAAAAACATTCAGTACTTC
d_call: TRBD2
v_call: TRBV2
j_call: TRBJ2-4
clone_size: NA

cdr3_aa: CASSQDIDNQPQHF
cdr3_nt: TGCGCCAGCAGCCAAGACATAGATAATCAGCCCCAGCATTTT
d_call: NA
v_call: TRBV4-3
j_call: TRBJ1-5
clone_size: NA

cdr3_aa: CASSFAGRETQYF
cdr3_nt: TGTGCCAGCAGCTTTGCAGGCAGGGAGACCCAGTACTTC
d_call: NA
v_call: TRBV7-2
j_call: TRBJ2-5
clone_size: once

cdr3_aa: CASSPPRDEQYF
cdr3_nt: TGTGCCAGCAGTCCTCCGAGGGACGAGCAGTACTTC
d_call: NA
v_call: TRBV28
j_call: TRBJ2-7
clone_size: NA

cdr3_aa: CASSVGGQGSTEAFF
cdr3_nt: TGTGCCAGCAGCGTAGGGGGACAGGGTTCCACTGAAGCTTTCTTT
d_call: TRBD1
v_call: TRBV9
j_call: TRBJ1-1
clone_size: NA

cdr3_aa: CAWGRRDSYEQYF
cdr3_nt: TGTGCCTGGGGCCGGAGGGACAGCTACGAGCAGTACTTC
d_call: NA
v_call: TRBV30
j_call: TRBJ2-7
clone_size: NA

cdr3_aa: CASSPGGAGYEQYF
cdr3_nt: TGTGCCAGCAGCCCCGGAGGGGCAGGCTACGAGCAGTACTTC
d_call: NA
v_call: TRBV7-3
j_call: TRBJ2-7
clone_size: NA

cdr3_aa: CASWTGLSNTGELFF
cdr3_nt: TGTGCCAGCTGGACAGGGTTATCGAACACCGGGGAGCTGTTTTTT
d_call: TRBD1
v_call: TRBV2
j_call: TRBJ2-2
clone_size: NA

cdr3_aa: CASRLLAVINEQFF
cdr3_nt: TGTGCCAGCAGGTTACTAGCGGTCATAAATGAGCAGTTCTTC
d_call: TRBD2
v_call: TRBV6-1
j_call: TRBJ2-1
clone_size: NA

cdr3_aa: CATSMADNQPQHF
cdr3_nt: TGTGCCACCAGCATGGCAGACAATCAGCCCCAGCATTTT
d_call: NA
v_call: TRBV15
j_call: TRBJ1-5
clone_size: NA

cdr3_aa: CASSQAPRGVLYEQYF
cdr3_nt: TGCGCCAGCAGCCAAGCGCCCAGGGGGGTTTTGTACGAGCAGTACTTC
d_call: NA
v_call: TRBV4-3
j_call: TRBJ2-7
clone_size: NA

cdr3_aa: CASSLAPESPLHF
cdr3_nt: TGTGCCAGCAGCTTAGCGCCGGAGTCACCCCTCCACTTT
d_call: NA
v_call: TRBV7-9
j_call: TRBJ1-6
clone_size: NA

cdr3_aa: CASRGTPGEYNSPLHF
cdr3_nt: TGTGCCAGCAGAGGGACACCCGGGGAGTATAATTCACCCCTCCACTTT
d_call: NA
v_call: TRBV2
j_call: TRBJ1-6
clone_size: NA

cdr3_aa: CASSPPGQGAPGYTF
cdr3_nt: TGCGCCAGCAGCCCACCGGGACAGGGGGCTCCTGGCTACACCTTC
d_call: TRBD1
v_call: TRBV4-1
j_call: TRBJ1-2
clone_size: NA

cdr3_aa: CASWAGELYEQFF
cdr3_nt: TGTGCCTCGTGGGCGGGAGAATTGTATGAGCAGTTCTTC
d_call: TRBD2
v_call: TRBV28
j_call: TRBJ2-1
clone_size: NA

cdr3_aa: CASTIQPAGLPYEQYF
cdr3_nt: TGTGCCAGCACCATCCAACCGGCGGGCCTTCCCTACGAGCAGTACTTC
d_call: NA
v_call: TRBV7-2
j_call: TRBJ2-7
clone_size: NA

cdr3_aa: CASSVAAGGFMGTEAFF
cdr3_nt: TGTGCCAGCAGCGTAGCGGCAGGGGGCTTCATGGGGACTGAAGCTTTCTTT
d_call: TRBD1
v_call: TRBV9
j_call: TRBJ1-1
clone_size: few

cdr3_aa: CASSLSGGTDTQYF
cdr3_nt: TGTGCCAGCAGTTTATCAGGGGGCACAGATACGCAGTATTTT
d_call: NA
v_call: TRBV28
j_call: TRBJ2-3
clone_size: NA

cdr3_aa: CASSLKGARADTQYF
cdr3_nt: TGTGCCAGCAGCTTGAAGGGGGCCAGGGCAGATACGCAGTATTTT
d_call: TRBD1
v_call: TRBV5-4
j_call: TRBJ2-3
clone_size: NA

cdr3_aa: CASSAQGARTEAFF
cdr3_nt: TGTGCCAGCAGCGCACAGGGGGCTCGCACTGAAGCTTTCTTT
d_call: TRBD1
v_call: TRBV5-5
j_call: TRBJ1-1
clone_size: NA

cdr3_aa: CASSLGRRPYNEQFF
cdr3_nt: TGTGCCAGCAGCTTAGGCCGGCGGCCCTACAATGAGCAGTTCTTC
d_call: NA
v_call: TRBV11-2
j_call: TRBJ2-1
clone_size: NA

cdr3_aa: CASTTGRLYGYTF
cdr3_nt: TGTGCCAGTACCACAGGACGGTTGTATGGCTACACCTTC
d_call: NA
v_call: TRBV19
j_call: TRBJ1-2
clone_size: NA

cdr3_aa: CASTPGTIGYEQYF
cdr3_nt: TGTGCCAGCACCCCCGGGACTATTGGCTACGAGCAGTACTTC
d_call: TRBD2
v_call: TRBV11-2
j_call: TRBJ2-7
clone_size: NA

cdr3_aa: CASSSGQGPGEQYF
cdr3_nt: TGTGCCAGCAGCTCAGGGCAGGGTCCGGGCGAGCAGTACTTC
d_call: NA
v_call: TRBV9
j_call: TRBJ2-7
clone_size: NA

cdr3_aa: CARSCGTSGGAGTYEQYF
cdr3_nt: TGTGCCAGAAGCTGTGGGACTAGCGGGGGGGCCGGAACCTACGAGCAGTACTTC
d_call: TRBD2
v_call: TRBV5-3
j_call: TRBJ2-7
clone_size: NA

cdr3_aa: CASSRTGTSNQPQHF
cdr3_nt: TGTGCCAGCAGTCGGACAGGGACTAGCAATCAGCCCCAGCATTTT
d_call: TRBD1
v_call: TRBV6-5
j_call: TRBJ1-5
clone_size: NA

cdr3_aa: CASTATGGEKTNEKLFF
cdr3_nt: TGTGCCAGCACCGCGACAGGGGGCGAAAAAACTAATGAAAAACTGTTTTTT
d_call: TRBD1
v_call: TRBV2
j_call: TRBJ1-4
clone_size: NA

cdr3_aa: CASGLASGAPFRDTQYF
cdr3_nt: TGTGCTAGTGGTTTGGCCTCGGGAGCCCCTTTCCGGGATACGCAGTATTTT
d_call: NA
v_call: TRBV12-5
j_call: TRBJ2-3
clone_size: NA

cdr3_aa: CASSEMVSSYNEQFF
cdr3_nt: TGTGCCAGCAGCGAAATGGTGAGCTCCTACAATGAGCAGTTCTTC
d_call: NA
v_call: TRBV11-2
j_call: TRBJ2-1
clone_size: once

cdr3_aa: CASSVVPGLSGNTIYF
cdr3_nt: TGTGCCAGCAGCGTAGTCCCAGGCCTCTCTGGAAACACCATATATTTT
d_call: NA
v_call: TRBV9
j_call: TRBJ1-3
clone_size: NA

cdr3_aa: CASSLAGQGSSPLHF
cdr3_nt: TGTGCCAGCAGTCTGGCGGGGCAGGGTAGTTCACCCCTCCACTTT
d_call: NA
v_call: TRBV2
j_call: TRBJ1-6
clone_size: NA

cdr3_aa: CASSLSSGGDNEQFF
cdr3_nt: TGTGCTAGCAGCTTGTCTAGCGGGGGGGACAATGAGCAGTTCTTC
d_call: TRBD2
v_call: TRBV7-7
j_call: TRBJ2-1
clone_size: NA

cdr3_aa: CASRRTVNYEQYF
cdr3_nt: TGTGCCAGCAGGCGAACAGTTAACTACGAGCAGTACTTC
d_call: NA
v_call: TRBV28
j_call: TRBJ2-7
clone_size: NA

cdr3_aa: CASSEVSNYYEQYF
cdr3_nt: TGTGCCAGCAGTGAAGTCAGCAACTACTACGAGCAGTACTTC
d_call: NA
v_call: TRBV6-1
j_call: TRBJ2-7
clone_size: once